This T cell receptor beta chain was sequenced in a study of T cell changes during pregnancy in multiple sclerosis. V dropped 0 bases and J dropped 8 bases, with 9 bases sitting between them. This CDR3 has 13 residues. Germline CDR1 and CDR2: SGHRS and YFSETQ. Here immunoSEQ multiplex PCR was the method, and the copy in TCRdb shows in-frame clones only, minus some. This table holds around 80,000 clones, 80% to 95% found once. The chain joins TRBV5-1 to TRBJ2-4; the D gene is possibly TRBD2 (5 bases). The receptor comes from a female donor with multiple sclerosis, enrolled in a pregnancy study. The sequencing here drew on peripheral blood, taken before pregnancy. CDR3 sequence (DNA): TGCGCCAGCAGCTTGGAACTAGAAGACATTCAGTACTTC. Translating it yields CASSLELEDIQYF. The variable domain in full, completed from reference TRBV5-1 and TRBJ2-4, reads KAGVTQTPRYLIKTRGQQVTLSCSPISGHRSVSWYQQTPGQGLQFLFEYFSETQRNKGNFPGRFSGRQFSNSRSEMNVSTLELGDSALYLCASSLELEDIQYFGAGTRLSVL.